A single sample is the source of the 20 T cell receptor beta chains below, sequenced in a study of T cell repertoires in ileal Crohn's disease. The time point: neoterminal ileum biopsy at postoperative endoscopy, about 6 months after surgery. Sequencing used immunoSEQ multiplex PCR; TCRdb keeps in-frame clones, though not all of them. The table shows 10,000 to 15,000 clones, with around four fifths occurring only once. The specimen was ileal tissue. The receptors were sampled from an adult with Crohn's disease.

The chain links TRBV2 to TRBJ1-5, with 7 bases fitting TRBD1. This CDR3 has 14 amino acids. The germline gives CDR1 SNHLY, CDR2 FYNNEI. Trimming removed 5 bases from V and 5 bases from J; junction bases left unmatched: 6. CDR3 residues: CASSLTGNDQPQHF. The CDR3 nucleotides read TGTGCCAGCAGTTTGACAGGGAATGATCAGCCCCAGCATTTT. Based on the CDR3 plus reference TRBV2 and TRBJ1-5, the full variable domain is EPEVTQTPSHQVTQMGQEVILRCVPISNHLYFYWYRQILGQKVEFLVSFYNNEISEKSEIFDDQFSVERPDGSNFTLKIRSTKLEDSAMYFCASSLTGNDQPQHFGDGTRLSIL.

This chain links TRBV7-3 with TRBJ1-1; D is unclear. CDR1 SGHTA and CDR2 FQGTGA come from the germline V gene. Trimming removed 4 bases from V and 1 base from J, with 4 bases in between. This CDR3 region has 12 residues. The chain's CDR3 is CASSSKNTEAFF. The CDR3 nucleotides are TGTGCCAGCAGCTCTAAGAACACTGAAGCTTTCTTT. Supplemented by reference TRBV7-3 and TRBJ1-1, the full variable domain reads GAGVSQTPSNKVTEKGKYVELRCDPISGHTALYWYRQSLGQGPEFLIYFQGTGAADDSGLPNDRFFAVRPEGSVSTLKIQRTERGDSAVYLCASSSKNTEAFFGQGTRLTVV.

The rearrangement links TRBV14 to TRBJ2-2, with TRBD1 identical over 7 bases. Germline assignment: CDR1 SGHDN and CDR2 FVKESK. The CDR3 has 15 amino acids. With 5 bases clipped from V and 5 bases from J, the junction kept 8 bases outside the gene matches. CDR3 in amino acids: CASSVGTARTGELFF. DNA for the CDR3: TGTGCCAGCAGCGTAGGGACAGCGAGGACCGGGGAGCTGTTTTTT.

The J gene is TRBJ2-1, the V gene TRBV11-2; D is uncertain. V lost 1 base and J lost 0, with 4 bases in between. Germline values: CDR1 SGHAT, CDR2 FQNNGV. The CDR3 length is 14 residues. CDR3 region: CASSLVYSYNEQFF. DNA for the CDR3: TGTGCCAGCAGCTTAGTCTACTCCTACAATGAGCAGTTCTTC.

The chain employs TRBV6-1 and TRBJ1-4, with a possible D match to TRBD1 (6 bases). Germline V gene data show CDR1 as MNHNS and CDR2 as SASEGT. V was shortened by 4 bases and J by 3 bases, with 12 bases between the two germline ends. This CDR3 is 15 amino acids long. For the CDR3, the DNA is TGTGCCAGCAGTGTCCCGACAGGCTCTAATGAAAAACTGTTTTTT. Its protein product is CASSVPTGSNEKLFF.

This clone was recorded a few times. The genes are TRBV28 and TRBJ1-5; D is uncertain. The CDR3 sequence is 13 residues long. The V and J ends lost 2 bases and 5 bases respectively, with 7 bases between them. Germline V gene lookup returns CDR1 MDHEN and CDR2 SYDVKM. CDR3 region: CASSLPQYQPQHF. DNA for the CDR3: TGTGCCAGCAGTTTACCCCAATATCAGCCCCAGCATTTT.

The genes are TRBV13 and TRBJ2-3, with D possibly being TRBD2 (6 bases). Per the germline V gene, CDR1 is PRHDT and CDR2 is FYEKMQ (reference sequence). The CDR3 is 16 amino acids. Trimming took off 5 bases at V and 3 bases at J, with 18 bases between the two ends. The DNA of the CDR3 is TGTGCCAGCAGCACCCGTCGGGGCGGGACTACAGATACGCAGTATTTT. The encoded protein is CASSTRRGGTTDTQYF.

The CDR3 reads CASTGQGTQETQYF. The DNA for the CDR3 is TGTGCCAGCACTGGACAGGGTACCCAAGAGACCCAGTACTTC. The chain employs TRBV7-9 and TRBJ2-5, with 8 positions matching TRBD1. Looked up from germline, CDR1 is SEHNR and CDR2 is FQNEAQ (reference sequence). CDR3 length equals 14 residues. V lost 7 bases to trimming and J lost 1 base; unmatched junction nucleotides: 5.

The V and J genes are TRBV21-1 and TRBJ1-5; TRBD1 is the table's D call, not checked against the DNA. TRBV21-1 is flagged as a pseudogene. CDR3 length: 17 residues. CDR3 region: CASSPRTGGIGNQPQHF. Written as DNA, the CDR3 is TGTGCCAGCAGCCCTCGGACAGGAGGAATTGGCAATCAGCCCCAGCATTTT.

The J gene is TRBJ2-7, the V gene TRBV9, with D hard to call. V lost 0 bases, J lost 2 bases, and 9 bases lay in between. Per germline, CDR1 SGDLS and CDR2 YYNGEE. The length of the CDR3 is 14 residues. The CDR3 DNA reads TGTGCCAGCAGCGTAGAAGAGAGAACCTACGAGCAGTACTTC. Amino acids: CASSVEERTYEQYF. Together with reference TRBV9 and TRBJ2-7, the CDR3 gives the full variable domain: DSGVTQTPKHLITATGQRVTLRCSPRSGDLSVYWYQQSLDQGLQFLIQYYNGEERAKGNILERFSAQQFPDLHSELNLSSLELGDSALYFCASSVEERTYEQYFGPGTRLTVT.

In regard to this clone: Its ends do not fully match the called genes, so a read error is possible. This chain links TRBV25-1 with TRBJ2-6; weak D call: TRBD2 (5 bases). This CDR3 contains 16 residues. Germline values: CDR1 MGHDK, CDR2 SYGVNS. CDR3 in amino acids: CTSSDRRGSGANVLTF. In DNA form, the CDR3 reads TGTACCAGCAGTGATCGACGGGGCTCTGGGGCCAACGTCCTGACTTTC.

The sample holds a few counts of this clone. The chain carries TRBV18 and TRBJ2-7; D might be TRBD1 (7 bases). Trimming left V 3 bases short and J 4 bases short, with 16 bases between. The CDR3 consists of 15 residues. CDR1 and CDR2 (germline): KGHSH, LQKENI. CDR3 nucleotides: TGTGCCAGCTCACCGGAGCAGGGGGGCCTATACGAGCAGTACTTC. It encodes CASSPEQGGLYEQYF.

CDR3 amino acids: CASSLGGGAGTEAFF. The CDR3 DNA reads TGCGCCAGCAGCTTGGGAGGGGGCGCGGGCACTGAAGCTTTCTTT. The genes are TRBV5-1 and TRBJ1-1, with TRBD1 matching 7 bases. This CDR3 region has 15 residues. Germline assignment: CDR1 SGHRS and CDR2 YFSETQ. Losses at the gene ends were 0 bases for V and 4 bases for J; bases not matched to a gene: 6.

The V and J genes are TRBV2 and TRBJ1-4, with D possibly TRBD1 on 5 matching bases. The V end lost 6 bases, the J end lost 8 bases, and 19 bases lay between the germline ends. Germline loops: CDR1 SNHLY, CDR2 FYNNEI. The CDR3 runs 15 residues. In nucleotides, the CDR3 is TGTGCCAGCAGGACACTCCTGGGGACTTCAGAAAAACTGTTTTTT. As protein: CASRTLLGTSEKLFF.

This clone was detected a few times. The chain couples TRBV10-3 to TRBJ2-7, with a tentative D call TRBD2 (7 bases). CDR3 length equals 15 residues. Per germline, CDR1 ENHRY and CDR2 SYGVKD. Trimming stripped 0 bases from V and 2 bases from J, with 11 bases between. The CDR3 DNA reads as TGTGCCATCAGTGAGTCTAAAGGGGGGGCCTACGAGCAGTACTTC. Translated: CAISESKGGAYEQYF.

This chain uses TRBV11-3 with TRBJ2-7; 9 bases match TRBD2. V lost 4 bases to trimming and J lost 1 base; unmatched junction nucleotides: 5. Germline V gene sequence: CDR1 SGHNT, CDR2 YENEEA. The CDR3 contains 15 residues. In nucleotides, the CDR3 is TGTGCCAGCAGCTCCGAGCGGGGGGCTTCCTACGAGCAGTACTTC. Translated, it gives CASSSERGASYEQYF.

V and J are TRBV27 and TRBJ1-2, with 7 bases fitting TRBD1. Germline V gives CDR1 MNHEY, CDR2 SMNVEV (reference sequence). The J segment lost 8 bases and the V segment lost 4 bases, leaving 10 bases of the junction unmatched. CDR3 length: 14 amino acids. The CDR3 region is CASSWQGVPGGYTF. For the CDR3, the DNA is TGTGCCAGCAGTTGGCAGGGGGTCCCTGGGGGCTACACCTTC.

V usage is TRBV6-1 and J usage is TRBJ1-1, with TRBD1 identical over 8 bases. V was clipped by 4 bases and J by 3 bases; unmatched bases: 10. CDR1 MNHNS and CDR2 SASEGT come from the germline V gene. CDR3 length equals 16 residues. CDR3 residues: CASSVTGARSDTEAFF. The CDR3, as DNA: TGTGCCAGCAGTGTGACAGGGGCGCGTTCAGACACTGAAGCTTTCTTT.

This clone was counted once. The chain has TRBV27 and TRBJ2-7; D possibly corresponds to TRBD2 (5 bases). V was shortened by 4 bases and J by 3 bases, with 19 bases between the two germline ends. The V gene's germline CDR1 is MNHEY and CDR2 SMNVEV (reference sequence). CDR3 length: 16 amino acids. In DNA form, the CDR3 reads TGTGCCAGCAGTTGGAACAGACGAGGGTCTGGCTACGAGCAGTACTTC. Amino acid sequence: CASSWNRRGSGYEQYF.

V usage is TRBV28 and J usage is TRBJ1-5; maybe TRBD1 (6 bases). V was clipped by 7 bases and J by 3 bases, with 16 bases between them. Germline CDR1 and CDR2: MDHEN and SYDVKM. This CDR3 has 15 amino acids. The DNA for the CDR3 is TGTGCCAGCACCCGCGGGGGGGCCGACAATCAGCCCCAGCATTTT. This sequence encodes CASTRGGADNQPQHF.